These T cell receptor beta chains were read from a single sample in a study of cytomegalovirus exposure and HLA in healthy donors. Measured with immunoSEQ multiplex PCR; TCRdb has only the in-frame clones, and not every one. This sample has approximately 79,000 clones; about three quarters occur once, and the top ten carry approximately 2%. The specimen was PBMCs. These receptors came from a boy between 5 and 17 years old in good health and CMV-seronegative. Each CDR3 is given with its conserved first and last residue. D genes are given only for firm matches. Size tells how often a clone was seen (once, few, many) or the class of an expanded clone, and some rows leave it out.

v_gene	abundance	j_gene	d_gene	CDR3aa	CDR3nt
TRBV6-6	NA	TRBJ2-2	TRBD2	CASSFWTSGNTGELFF	TGTGCCAGCAGTTTCTGGACTAGCGGGAACACCGGGGAGCTGTTTTTT
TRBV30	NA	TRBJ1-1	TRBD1	CAWNEGTGPEAFF	TGTGCCTGGAATGAGGGGACAGGCCCTGAAGCTTTCTTT
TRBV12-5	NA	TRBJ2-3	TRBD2	CASGLGLAGGPDTQYF	TGTGCTAGTGGCCTCGGACTAGCGGGGGGGCCCGATACGCAGTATTTT
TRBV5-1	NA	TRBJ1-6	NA	CASSSPERGYNSPLHF	TGCGCCAGCAGCTCCCCTGAGCGGGGGTATAATTCACCCCTCCACTTT
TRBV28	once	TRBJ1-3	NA	CASRPGELGNTIYF	TGTGCCAGCAGACCGGGGGAATTGGGAAACACCATATATTTT
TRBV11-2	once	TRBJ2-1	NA	CASSLGVNEQFF	TGTGCCAGCAGTCTAGGGGTCAATGAGCAGTTCTTC
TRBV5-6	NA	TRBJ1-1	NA	CASSLHSNTEAFF	TGTGCCAGCAGCCTCCACTCGAACACTGAAGCTTTCTTT
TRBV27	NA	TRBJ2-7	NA	CASLRYGSYEQYF	TGTGCCAGTCTCCGTTACGGCTCCTACGAGCAGTACTTC
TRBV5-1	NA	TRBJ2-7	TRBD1	CASSPWDRGETYEQYF	TGCGCCAGCAGCCCCTGGGACAGGGGGGAGACCTACGAGCAGTACTTC
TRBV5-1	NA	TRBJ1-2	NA	CASSFTGDYGYTF	TGCGCCAGCAGCTTCACAGGCGACTATGGCTACACCTTC
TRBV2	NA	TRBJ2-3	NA	CASNVAGREYF	TGTGCCAGCAACGTAGCCGGCCGGGAGTATTTT
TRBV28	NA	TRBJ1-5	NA	CASSLDSDGQPQHF	TGTGCCAGCAGTTTAGACTCTGATGGTCAGCCCCAGCATTTT
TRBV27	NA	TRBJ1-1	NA	CASSSGDTEAFF	TGTGCCAGCAGTTCCGGGGACACTGAAGCTTTCTTT
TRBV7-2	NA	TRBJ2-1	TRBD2	CASSGRAYNEQFF	TGTGCCAGTAGCGGGAGGGCCTACAATGAGCAGTTCTTC
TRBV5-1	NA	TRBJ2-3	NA	CASTPGDTQYF	TGCGCCAGCACCCCGGGAGATACGCAGTATTTT
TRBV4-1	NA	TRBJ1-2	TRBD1	CASSQVGQGAHGYTF	TGCGCCAGCAGCCAAGTGGGACAGGGGGCACATGGCTACACCTTC
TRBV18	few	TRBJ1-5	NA	CASSQQGSNQPQHF	TGTGCCAGCTCACAACAGGGTAGCAATCAGCCCCAGCATTTT
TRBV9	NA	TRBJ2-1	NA	CASSVALGGVVGEQFF	TGTGCCAGCAGCGTAGCCCTAGGGGGGGTGGTGGGTGAGCAGTTCTTC
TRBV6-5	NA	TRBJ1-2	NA	CASSYSGEQAGGYTF	TGTGCCAGCAGTTACAGTGGGGAACAGGCTGGAGGCTACACCTTC
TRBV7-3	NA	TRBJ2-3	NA	CASSSYTDTQYF	TGTGCCAGCAGCTCCTACACAGATACGCAGTATTTT
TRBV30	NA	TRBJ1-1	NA	CGWMKWTLNTEAFF	TGTGGTTGGATGAAGTGGACACTGAACACTGAAGCTTTCTTT
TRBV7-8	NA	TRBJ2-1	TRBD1	CATRELGQGKDEQFF	TGTGCCACCAGAGAATTGGGACAGGGGAAGGATGAGCAGTTCTTC
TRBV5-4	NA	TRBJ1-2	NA	CASSAGWDYTF	TGTGCCAGCAGCGCGGGGTGGGACTACACCTTC
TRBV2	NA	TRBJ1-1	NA	CASSEQANTEAFF	TGTGCCAGCAGTGAACAAGCGAACACTGAAGCTTTCTTT
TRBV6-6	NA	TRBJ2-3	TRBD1	CASSPDRGLVGDTQYF	TGTGCCAGCAGCCCGGACAGGGGGCTGGTTGGAGATACGCAGTATTTT
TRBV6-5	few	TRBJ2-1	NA	CASSYLGGSSYNEQFF	TGTGCCAGCAGTTATCTTGGCGGAAGCTCCTACAATGAGCAGTTCTTC
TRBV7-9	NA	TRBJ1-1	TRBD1	CASSLRRQGGTEAFF	TGTGCCAGCAGCTTGAGAAGACAGGGTGGCACTGAAGCTTTCTTT
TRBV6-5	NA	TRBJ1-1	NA	CASSYLGVVGTEAFF	TGTGCCAGCAGTTACTTAGGGGTAGTTGGCACTGAAGCTTTCTTT
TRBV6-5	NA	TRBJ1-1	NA	CASSIQGNTEAFF	TGTGCCAGCAGCATACAGGGGAACACTGAAGCTTTCTTT
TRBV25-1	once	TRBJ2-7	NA	CASNRTGVTYEQYF	TGTGCCAGCAACCGAACGGGAGTAACCTACGAGCAGTACTTC
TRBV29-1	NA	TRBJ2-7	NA	CSISRGGNYEQYF	TGCAGCATCAGTAGGGGCGGTAACTACGAGCAGTACTTC
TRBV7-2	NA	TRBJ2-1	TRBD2	CASSRSGGGRRDEQFF	TGTGCCAGCAGCCGATCCGGCGGGGGGCGGCGGGATGAGCAGTTCTTC
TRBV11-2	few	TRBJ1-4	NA	CASSLERSSTNEKLFF	TGTGCCAGCAGCTTAGAACGGTCTTCAACTAATGAAAAACTGTTTTTT
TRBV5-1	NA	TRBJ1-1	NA	CASSVSREGTEAFF	TGCGCCAGCAGCGTGTCGCGGGAGGGCACTGAAGCTTTCTTT
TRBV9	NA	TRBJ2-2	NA	CASTPGGTGELFF	TGTGCCAGCACCCCCGGTGGCACCGGGGAGCTGTTTTTT
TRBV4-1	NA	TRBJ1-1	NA	CASSQVFGKLNTEAFF	TGCGCCAGCAGCCAAGTGTTTGGCAAACTGAACACTGAAGCTTTCTTT
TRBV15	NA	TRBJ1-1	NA	CATSRDLNWNTEAFF	TGTGCCACCAGCAGAGACCTCAACTGGAACACTGAAGCTTTCTTT
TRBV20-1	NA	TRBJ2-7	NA	CTAWGIHEQYF	TGCACCGCCTGGGGCATCCACGAGCAGTACTTC
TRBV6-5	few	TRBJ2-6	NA	CASSYSGSSGANVLTF	TGTGCCAGCAGTTACTCAGGGAGCTCTGGGGCCAACGTCCTGACTTTC
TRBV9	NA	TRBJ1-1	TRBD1	CASSGGQGDVEAFF	TGTGCCAGCAGCGGAGGACAGGGGGACGTCGAAGCTTTCTTT
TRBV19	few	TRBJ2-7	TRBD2	CASTLAASGFGEQYF	TGTGCCAGTACCTTGGCGGCTAGCGGTTTCGGCGAGCAGTACTTC
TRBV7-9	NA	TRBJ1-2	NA	CASSLGQANYGYTF	TGTGCCAGCAGCTTAGGACAGGCAAACTATGGCTACACCTTC
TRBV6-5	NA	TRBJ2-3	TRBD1	CASSYSTGGSDTQYF	TGTGCCAGCAGTTACTCGACAGGGGGCTCAGATACGCAGTATTTT
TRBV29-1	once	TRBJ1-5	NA	CSVEREVGDQPQHF	TGCAGCGTTGAAAGGGAGGTTGGGGATCAGCCCCAGCATTTT
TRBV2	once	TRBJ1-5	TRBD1	CASSEGGTGGQPQHF	TGTGCCAGCAGTGAGGGGGGGACAGGAGGCCAGCCCCAGCATTTT
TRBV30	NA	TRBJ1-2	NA	CAWSVVAHYGYTF	TGTGCCTGGAGTGTAGTGGCCCACTATGGCTACACCTTC
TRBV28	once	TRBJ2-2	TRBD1	CASSQTGYAGELFF	TGTGCCAGCAGCCAGACAGGGTACGCCGGGGAGCTGTTTTTT
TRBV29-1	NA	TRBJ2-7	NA	CSVEEQGWLEQYF	TGCAGCGTTGAAGAACAGGGATGGCTCGAGCAGTACTTC
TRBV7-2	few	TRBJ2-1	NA	CASSPYLNNEQFF	TGTGCCAGCAGCCCCTACCTCAACAATGAGCAGTTCTTC
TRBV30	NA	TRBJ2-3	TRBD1	CAWRDRGKDTQYF	TGTGCCTGGAGAGACAGGGGGAAGGATACGCAGTATTTT
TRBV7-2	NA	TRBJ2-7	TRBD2	CASSLQASGGYEQYF	TGTGCCAGCAGCTTACAAGCTAGCGGGGGCTACGAGCAGTACTTC
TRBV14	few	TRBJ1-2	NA	CASSQQGMKGYGYTF	TGTGCCAGCAGCCAGCAGGGGATGAAAGGGTATGGCTACACCTTC
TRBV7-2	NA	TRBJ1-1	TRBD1	CASSSGQGHTEAFF	TGTGCCAGCAGCTCCGGACAGGGACACACTGAAGCTTTCTTT
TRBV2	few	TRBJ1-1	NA	CASNEQGWHTEAFF	TGTGCCAGCAATGAACAGGGTTGGCACACTGAAGCTTTCTTT